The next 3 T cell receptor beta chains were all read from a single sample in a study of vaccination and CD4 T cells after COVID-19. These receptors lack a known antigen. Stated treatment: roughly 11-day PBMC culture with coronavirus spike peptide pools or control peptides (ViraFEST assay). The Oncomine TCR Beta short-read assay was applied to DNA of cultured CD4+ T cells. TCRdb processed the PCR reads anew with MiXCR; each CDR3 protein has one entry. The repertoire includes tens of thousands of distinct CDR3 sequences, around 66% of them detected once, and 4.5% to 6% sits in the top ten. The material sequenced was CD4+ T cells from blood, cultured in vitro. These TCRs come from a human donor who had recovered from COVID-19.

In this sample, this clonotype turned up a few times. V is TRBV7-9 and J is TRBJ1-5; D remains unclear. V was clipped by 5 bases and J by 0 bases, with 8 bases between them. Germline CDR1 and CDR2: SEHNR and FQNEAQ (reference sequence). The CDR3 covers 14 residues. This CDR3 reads CASSATYSNQPQHF. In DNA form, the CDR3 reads TGTGCCAGCAGCGCTACATATAGCAATCAGCCCCAGCATTTT. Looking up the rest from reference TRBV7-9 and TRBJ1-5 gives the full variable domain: DTGVSQNPRHKITKRGQNVTFRCDPISEHNRLYWYRQTLGQGPEFLTYFQNEAQLEKSRLLSDRFSAERPKGSFSTLEIQRTEQGDSAMYLCASSATYSNQPQHFGDGTRLSIL.

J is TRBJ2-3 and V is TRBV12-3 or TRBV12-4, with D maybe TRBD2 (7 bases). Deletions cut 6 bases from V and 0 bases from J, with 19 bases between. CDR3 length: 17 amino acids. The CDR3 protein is CASRRSGGLRSTDTQYF. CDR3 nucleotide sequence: TGTGCCAGCAGGCGCTCCGGGGGGCTTCGGAGCACAGATACGCAGTATTTT.

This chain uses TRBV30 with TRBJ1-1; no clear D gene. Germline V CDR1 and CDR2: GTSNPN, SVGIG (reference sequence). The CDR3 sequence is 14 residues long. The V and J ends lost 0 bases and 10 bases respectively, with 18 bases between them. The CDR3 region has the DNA TGTGCCTGGAGTGTACCCCCCGGCCTGTCGGGAGCTTTCTTT. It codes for CAWSVPPGLSGAFF.